This passage covers 21 T cell receptor beta chains from one sample sequenced in a study of cytomegalovirus exposure and HLA in healthy donors. The PCR had 60 Vbeta and 13 Jbeta primers. Some clones are missing from TCRdb's copy, which holds only in-frame ones; the method was immunoSEQ multiplex PCR. This repertoire shows some 140,000 clones, around nine tenths found once; its top ten account for about 5%. The sequenced sample was PBMCs. Receptor source: a woman in her twenties or thirties in good health and CMV-seronegative.

The chain combines TRBV27 with TRBJ2-7; the match to TRBD2 covers 11 bases. The V and J ends lost 6 bases and 3 bases, in that order; junction bases with no gene match: 4. CDR3 length equals 14 residues. Germline loops: CDR1 MNHEY, CDR2 SMNVEV (reference sequence). The CDR3 protein is CASRLAGEFYEQYF. Here the CDR3 DNA reads TGTGCCAGCAGACTAGCGGGGGAGTTCTACGAGCAGTACTTC.

This sequence joins TRBV30 and TRBJ1-1; D is ambiguous. The germline gives CDR1 GTSNPN, CDR2 SVGIG (reference sequence). The CDR3 consists of 13 residues. Trimming stripped 0 bases from V and 4 bases from J, with 9 bases between. The CDR3 region has the DNA TGTGCCTGGAGTGTAACGGGGATCACTGAAGCTTTCTTT. This codes for CAWSVTGITEAFF.

The chain carries TRBV7-9 and TRBJ1-2; D perhaps matches TRBD1 (6 bases). The CDR3 is 18 amino acids. V was cut by 3 bases and J by 6 bases, with 26 bases left in between. Germline assignment: CDR1 SEHNR and CDR2 FQNEAQ (reference sequence). The CDR3 nucleotides read TGTGCCAGCAGCTTTCCCTCAGGGGCAGCGGTTCGAGAGGATGGCTACACCTTC. Translated: CASSFPSGAAVREDGYTF.

The chain couples TRBV5-6 to TRBJ2-2; D unresolved. The V end was cut by 3 bases, the J end by 0 bases, with 12 bases between. Germline values: CDR1 SGHDT, CDR2 YYEEEE. The CDR3 runs 16 residues. The CDR3 here is CASSWAAISNTGELFF. DNA of the CDR3: TGTGCCAGCAGCTGGGCTGCGATATCGAACACCGGGGAGCTGTTTTTT.

This clone has a handful of counts. This chain connects TRBV28 to TRBJ1-2; 9 nucleotides align to TRBD1. The CDR3 sequence is 15 residues long. After removal of 5 bases from V and 5 bases from J, the junction contained 9 bases not matched to a gene. Germline V gives CDR1 MDHEN, CDR2 SYDVKM. The CDR3 DNA is TGTGCCAGCAGTCGCTACACAGGGGGCGCGTATGGCTACACCTTC. This gives the protein CASSRYTGGAYGYTF.

J is TRBJ1-2 and V is TRBV7-4, with 8 nucleotides matching TRBD1. J lost 5 bases, V lost 6 bases, and 11 bases had no gene match. The CDR3 has 15 amino acids. Germline assignment: CDR1 SGHVT and CDR2 SQSDAQ. DNA for the CDR3: TGTGCCAGCAGACCTAGCACTAACAGGGGGTATGGCTACACCTTC. Its translation is CASRPSTNRGYGYTF.

The J gene is TRBJ1-1, the V gene TRBV6-6; possibly TRBD1 for D (5 bases). The germline CDR1 and CDR2 sequences are MNHNY and SVGAGI (reference sequence). V lost 3 bases and J lost 1, with 15 bases in between. The CDR3 sequence is 16 residues long. The CDR3 protein is CASSYGHRNTNTEAFF. CDR3 nucleotides: TGTGCCAGCAGTTATGGTCACAGGAACACGAACACTGAAGCTTTCTTT.

The chain is built from TRBV30 and TRBJ2-7; 7 bases line up with TRBD1. Germline lookup yields CDR1 GTSNPN and CDR2 SVGIG (reference sequence). V gave up 5 bases and J gave up 2 bases; unmatched junction bases: 0. The CDR3 has 11 residues. This CDR3 reads CAWGTAYEQYF. The CDR3 nucleotides are TGTGCCTGGGGGACAGCCTACGAGCAGTACTTC.

This sequence joins TRBV6-1 and TRBJ2-1, with TRBD2 identical over 11 bases. Trimming cost V 4 bases and J 2 bases; bases outside gene matches: 7. The CDR3 loop spans 17 amino acids. Germline CDR1 reads MNHNS; CDR2 reads SASEGT. The CDR3 sequence: CASSGNSGRATYNEQFF. DNA of the CDR3: TGTGCCAGCAGTGGCAATAGCGGGAGGGCCACCTACAATGAGCAGTTCTTC.

J is TRBJ2-2 and V is TRBV5-6, with D possibly matching TRBD2 (5 bases). The V gene lost 4 bases and the J gene lost 1 base, with 17 bases spanning the gap. This CDR3 region has 17 residues. CDR1 is SGHDT, CDR2 YYEEEE, per germline. CDR3 bases: TGTGCCAGCAGCCCCAGAACAGTAGCGTTGAACACCGGGGAGCTGTTTTTT. Translating gives CASSPRTVALNTGELFF.

This clone was observed once. V usage is TRBV30 and J usage is TRBJ2-7, with TRBD1 matching over 7 bases. Trimming removed 2 bases from V and 0 bases from J; junction bases left unmatched: 1. Germline CDR1 GTSNPN, CDR2 SVGIG (reference sequence). The CDR3 sequence is 13 residues long. The CDR3 sequence: CAWSWDSSYEQYF. The CDR3 bases are TGTGCCTGGAGTTGGGACAGCTCCTACGAGCAGTACTTC.

V usage is TRBV4-3 and J usage is TRBJ1-6; 7 positions agree with TRBD1. The J segment lost 7 bases and the V segment lost 1 base, leaving 4 bases of the junction unmatched. This CDR3 spans 15 amino acids. Per germline, CDR1 LGHNA and CDR2 YSLEER. The DNA for the CDR3 is TGCGCCAGCAGCCAAGGGACAGGTGTCAATTCACCCCTCCACTTT. It encodes CASSQGTGVNSPLHF.

On this clone: The junction departs from germline at one end; a sequencing error may be responsible. The CDR3 region has the DNA TGTGCCAGCAGTTTAGGGGGTTCTCGGGGAACGATTTACAATGAGCAGTTCTTC. Amino acids: CASSLGGSRGTIYNEQFF. The chain joins TRBV7-9 to TRBJ2-1; a weak D match, TRBD1 (6 bases). Germline CDR1 is SEHNR and CDR2 is FQNEAQ (reference sequence). The CDR3 runs to 18 residues.

This clone was seen just once. This sequence joins TRBV10-3 and TRBJ1-2; 8 bases match TRBD1. Germline lookup yields CDR1 ENHRY and CDR2 SYGVKD. Unmatched junction bases numbered 14, after V lost 10 bases and J lost 7 bases. The CDR3 length is 14 residues. The CDR3 DNA follows: TGTGCCACCTCCCCAGACAGGGGAAAGGGTGGCTACACCTTC. Its translation: CATSPDRGKGGYTF.

The chain links TRBV7-9 to TRBJ1-1, with D unclear. V lost 1 base, J lost 5 bases, and 11 bases lay in between. CDR3 length: 14 residues. The germline gives CDR1 SEHNR, CDR2 FQNEAQ (reference sequence). CDR3 DNA sequence: TGTGCCAGCAGCTTAGACAGAGTTCTTACTGAAGCTTTCTTT. It yields the protein CASSLDRVLTEAFF. The full variable domain, rest sourced from reference TRBV7-9 and TRBJ1-1, is DTGVSQNPRHKITKRGQNVTFRCDPISEHNRLYWYRQTLGQGPEFLTYFQNEAQLEKSRLLSDRFSAERPKGSFSTLEIQRTEQGDSAMYLCASSLDRVLTEAFFGQGTRLTVV.

The rearrangement joins TRBV19 to TRBJ2-7; 7 bases are a match to TRBD2. J gave up 7 bases and V 5 bases, and 8 bases lay outside the gene matches. This CDR3 has 13 amino acids. Looked up from germline, CDR1 is LNHDA and CDR2 is SQIVND (reference sequence). The CDR3 protein is CASSWGTIGEQYF. For the CDR3, the DNA is TGTGCCAGTAGTTGGGGGACTATTGGGGAGCAGTACTTC.

This chain connects TRBV15 to TRBJ1-1; D might be TRBD1 (5 bases). V was cut by 0 bases and J by 2 bases, with 19 bases left in between. The CDR3 spans 18 residues. Germline lookup yields CDR1 LNHNV and CDR2 YYDKDF (reference sequence). As DNA, the CDR3 is TGTGCCACCAGCAGAGATTACGGGGGTTTTCGGGGAAACACTGAAGCTTTCTTT. Amino acids: CATSRDYGGFRGNTEAFF.

The chain carries TRBV30 and TRBJ1-2; 10 nucleotides line up with TRBD1. The J segment lost 4 bases and the V segment lost 1 base, leaving 6 bases of the junction unmatched. Germline V CDR1 and CDR2: GTSNPN, SVGIG (reference sequence). The CDR3 is made up of 15 amino acids. CDR3 loop: CAWSGGTGDGYGYTF. Written as DNA, the CDR3 is TGTGCCTGGAGTGGCGGGACAGGGGATGGCTATGGCTACACCTTC.

In its sample, this clone was seen a few times. This chain links TRBV19 with TRBJ2-1; TRBD2 agrees at 10 bases. Germline values: CDR1 LNHDA, CDR2 SQIVND (reference sequence). CDR3 length: 12 residues. The V gene end was trimmed by 7 bases and the J gene end by 8 bases; junction bases not matched to a gene: 2. The CDR3 loop reads CASKAGGDEQFF. The CDR3 nucleotides are TGTGCCAGTAAAGCGGGAGGGGATGAGCAGTTCTTC.

J is TRBJ2-7 and V is TRBV7-9; 9 bases fit TRBD1. The length of the CDR3 is 16 residues. The J segment lost 6 bases and the V segment lost 1 base, leaving 10 bases of the junction unmatched. The germline V gene encodes CDR1 SEHNR and CDR2 FQNEAQ (reference sequence). CDR3 residues: CASSLGVGTGLVEQYF. CDR3 bases: TGTGCCAGCAGCTTAGGAGTGGGGACAGGGCTGGTCGAGCAGTACTTC.

V gene TRBV19 combines with J gene TRBJ1-1; no clear D gene. The V and J ends lost 3 bases and 1 base respectively, with 9 bases between them. Per the germline V gene, CDR1 is LNHDA and CDR2 is SQIVND (reference sequence). CDR3 length: 14 amino acids. For the CDR3, the DNA is TGTGCCAGTAGTATTGCGGCTGCGAACACTGAAGCTTTCTTT. This codes for CASSIAAANTEAFF.